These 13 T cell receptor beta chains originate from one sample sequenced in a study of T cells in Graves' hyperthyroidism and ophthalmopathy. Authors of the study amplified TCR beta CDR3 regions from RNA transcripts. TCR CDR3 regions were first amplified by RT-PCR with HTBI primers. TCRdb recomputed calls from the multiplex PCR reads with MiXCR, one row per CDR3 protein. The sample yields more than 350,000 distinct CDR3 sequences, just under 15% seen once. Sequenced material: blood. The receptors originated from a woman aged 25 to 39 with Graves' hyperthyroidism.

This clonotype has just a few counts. CDR3 nucleotides: TGTGCCAGCTCACCAAATAGTGGGGGAGATACGCAGTATTTT. It is translated as CASSPNSGGDTQYF. J is TRBJ2-3 and V is TRBV18; D could derive from TRBD1 or TRBD2 (5 bases each). The germline CDR1 and CDR2 sequences are KGHSH and LQKENI. The CDR3 runs to 14 residues. Between the trimmed V and J ends, which lost 2 bases and 5 bases, there was a span of 11 bases.

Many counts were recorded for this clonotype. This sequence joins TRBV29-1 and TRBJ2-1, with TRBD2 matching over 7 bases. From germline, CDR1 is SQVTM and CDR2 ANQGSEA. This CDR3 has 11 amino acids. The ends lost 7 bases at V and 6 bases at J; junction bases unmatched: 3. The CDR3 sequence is CSAKRGNEQFF. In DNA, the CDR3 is TGCAGCGCCAAGCGGGGCAATGAGCAGTTCTTC.

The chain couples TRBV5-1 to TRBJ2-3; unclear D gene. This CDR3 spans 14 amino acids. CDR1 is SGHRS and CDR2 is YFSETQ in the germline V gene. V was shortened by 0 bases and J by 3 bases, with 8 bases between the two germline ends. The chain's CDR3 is CASSLETETDTQYF. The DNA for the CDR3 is TGCGCCAGCAGCTTGGAAACGGAGACAGATACGCAGTATTTT.

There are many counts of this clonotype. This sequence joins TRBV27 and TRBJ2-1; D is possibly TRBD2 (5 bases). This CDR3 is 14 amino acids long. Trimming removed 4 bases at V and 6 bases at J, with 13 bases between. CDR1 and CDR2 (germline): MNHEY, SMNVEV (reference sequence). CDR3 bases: TGTGCCAGCAGTTCATTGGACTTGAGCAATGAGCAGTTCTTC. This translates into CASSSLDLSNEQFF.

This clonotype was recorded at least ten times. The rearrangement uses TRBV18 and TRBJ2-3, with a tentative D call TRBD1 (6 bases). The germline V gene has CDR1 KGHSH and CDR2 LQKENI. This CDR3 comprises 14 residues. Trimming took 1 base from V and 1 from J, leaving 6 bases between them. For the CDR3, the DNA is TGTGCCAGCTCACCACGACAGGGCACAGATACGCAGTATTTT. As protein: CASSPRQGTDTQYF.

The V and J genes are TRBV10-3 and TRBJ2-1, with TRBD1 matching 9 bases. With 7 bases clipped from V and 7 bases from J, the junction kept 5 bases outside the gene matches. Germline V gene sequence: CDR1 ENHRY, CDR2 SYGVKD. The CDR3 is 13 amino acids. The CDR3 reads CAITGGTGNEQFF. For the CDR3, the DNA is TGTGCCATCACAGGGGGGACAGGGAATGAGCAGTTCTTC.

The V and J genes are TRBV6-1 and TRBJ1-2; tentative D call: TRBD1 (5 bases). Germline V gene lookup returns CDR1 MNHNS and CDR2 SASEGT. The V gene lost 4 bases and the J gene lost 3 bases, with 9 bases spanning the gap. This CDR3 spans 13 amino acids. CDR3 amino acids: CASSGGSDYGYTF. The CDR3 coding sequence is TGTGCCAGCAGTGGGGGCTCGGACTATGGCTACACCTTC.

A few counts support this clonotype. The CDR3: CSTSTGGAENEQFF. In DNA form, the CDR3 reads TGCAGTACCTCGACAGGGGGCGCTGAGAATGAGCAGTTCTTC. The chain employs TRBV20-1 and TRBJ2-1; 10 bases map to TRBD1. Losses at the gene ends were 8 bases for V and 7 bases for J; bases not matched to a gene: 11. Per the germline V gene, CDR1 is DFQATT and CDR2 is SNEGSKA (reference sequence). This CDR3 has 14 amino acids.

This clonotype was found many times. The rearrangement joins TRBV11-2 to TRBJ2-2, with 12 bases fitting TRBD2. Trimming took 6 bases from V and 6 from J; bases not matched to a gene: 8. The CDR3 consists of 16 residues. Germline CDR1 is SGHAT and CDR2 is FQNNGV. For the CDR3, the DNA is TGTGCCAGCAGGCTGACTAGCGGGAGTTTTGCCGGGGAGCTGTTTTTT. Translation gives CASRLTSGSFAGELFF.

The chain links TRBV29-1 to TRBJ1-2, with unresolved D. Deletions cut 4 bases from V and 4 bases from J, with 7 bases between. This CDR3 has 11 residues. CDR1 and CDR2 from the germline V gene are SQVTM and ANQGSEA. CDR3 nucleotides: TGCAGCGTTGTACGGCTCTATGGCTACACCTTC. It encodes CSVVRLYGYTF.

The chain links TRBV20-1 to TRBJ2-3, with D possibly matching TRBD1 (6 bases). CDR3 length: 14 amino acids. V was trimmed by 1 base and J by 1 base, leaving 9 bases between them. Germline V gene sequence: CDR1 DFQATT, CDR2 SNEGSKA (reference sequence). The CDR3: CSARGTERTDTQYF. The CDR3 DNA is TGCAGTGCTAGAGGGACAGAACGCACAGATACGCAGTATTTT.

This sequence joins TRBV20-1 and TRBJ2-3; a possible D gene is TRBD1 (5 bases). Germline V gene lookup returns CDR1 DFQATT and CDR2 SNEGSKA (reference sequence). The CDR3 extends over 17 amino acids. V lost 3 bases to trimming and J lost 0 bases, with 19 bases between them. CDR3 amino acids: CSARLQGSRSSTDTQYF. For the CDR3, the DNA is TGCAGTGCTAGGTTGCAGGGTTCCCGTTCAAGCACAGATACGCAGTATTTT.

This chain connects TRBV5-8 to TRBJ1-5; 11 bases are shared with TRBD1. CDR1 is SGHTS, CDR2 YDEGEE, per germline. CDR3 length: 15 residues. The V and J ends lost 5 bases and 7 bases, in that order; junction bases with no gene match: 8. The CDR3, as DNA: TGTGCCAGCAGTACCGGGACAGGGGGGTACCAGCCCCAGCATTTT. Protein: CASSTGTGGYQPQHF.